The entry below gives a single TCR beta chain sequence along with its context. The antigen is not known. Germline-derived CDR1 and CDR2 are MNHNS and SASEGT. The CDR3 is made up of 13 amino acids. Between the trimmed V and J ends, which lost 5 bases and 3 bases, there was a span of 10 bases. The source of the sample is a study of shared clonotypes between healthy human individuals. The assay was carried out at the deep level. The assay was immunoSEQ multiplex PCR, and TCRdb's table has in-frame clones only and misses some. The sample records about 670,000 clones, approximately 79% being singletons. The study's findings and limits: Among donors, the sharing of clonotypes was expected to be influenced by sequencing depth.

The rearrangement uses TRBV6-1 and TRBJ1-1; no clear D gene. Sample: memory CD4+ T cells sorted from blood. The subset was: CD45RA-negative fraction. This TCR was sampled from a woman in her 30s in good health. CDR3 in DNA: TGTGCCAGCAGTCGGCTTGACGACACTGAAGCTTTCTTT. Its protein product is CASSRLDDTEAFF.